Below are 18 T cell receptor beta chains sequenced from a single sample in a study of cytomegalovirus exposure and HLA in healthy donors (dated by TCRdb to the late 2010s). The library was obtained by the immunoSEQ multiplex PCR assay. For the multiplex PCR, a mixture combining 60 forward primers for TCR Vbeta segments and 13 reverse primers for TCR Jbeta segments was used. TCRdb mirrors the immuneACCESS table, restricted to in-frame sequences. Some clones are absent from its copies; in checked studies, under half trace to an unresolved V gene, and the reason for the others is unknown. This sample gives 150,000 to 200,000 clones in total; 75% to 85% of them show up just once. The ten largest clones represent under 3% of the sample. Sequencing was performed on PBMCs. The receptor set was obtained from a woman aged 45-65 years in good health and CMV-seronegative.

The V and J genes are TRBV9 and TRBJ1-2; D not resolved. Germline CDR1 is SGDLS and CDR2 is YYNGEE. Trimming left V 0 bases short and J 8 bases short, with 17 bases between. There are 15 residues in the CDR3. CDR3 nucleotides: TGTGCCAGCAGCGTAGTCGGTGAGCGAATGGAGGGCTACACCTTC. Translation: CASSVVGERMEGYTF.

This clone was counted a few times. The chain uses TRBV7-2 and TRBJ1-1, with D perhaps matching TRBD1 (5 bases). The ends were cut back, 5 bases at V and 0 bases at J, with 10 bases in the middle. The length of the CDR3 is 14 residues. Looked up from germline, CDR1 is SGHTA and CDR2 is FQGNSA. DNA for the CDR3: TGTGCCAGCAGCCAACAGGCCCTGAACACTGAAGCTTTCTTT. Amino acids: CASSQQALNTEAFF.

The chain uses TRBV28 and TRBJ1-3, with no clear D. Trimming took off 2 bases at V and 0 bases at J, with 8 bases between the two ends. This CDR3 is 15 amino acids long. CDR1 MDHEN and CDR2 SYDVKM come from the germline V gene. For the CDR3, the DNA is TGTGCCAGCAGTTTAACGGTGAGCTCTGGAAACACCATATATTTT. The encoded protein is CASSLTVSSGNTIYF.

The J gene is TRBJ2-1, the V gene TRBV28; D call uncertain. The CDR3 consists of 13 residues. CDR1 is MDHEN, CDR2 SYDVKM, per germline. The germline V and J ends were trimmed by 3 bases and 4 bases, with 7 bases remaining between them. This CDR3 reads CASSLRGYNEQFF. Here the CDR3 DNA reads TGTGCCAGCAGTTTGAGAGGTTACAATGAGCAGTTCTTC.

The V call is TRBV12-5, the J call TRBJ2-2, with unresolved D. V was shortened by 7 bases and J by 7 bases, with 25 bases between the two germline ends. Germline CDR1 reads LGHNT; CDR2 reads FRNRAP. The CDR3 is made up of 17 amino acids. The CDR3 region has the DNA TGTGCTAGTGCCTCTACGACTCAAGATAACTACCTCGGGGAGCTGTTTTTT. This encodes CASASTTQDNYLGELFF.

The chain employs TRBV5-4 and TRBJ2-7; 10 nucleotides match TRBD1. Looked up from germline, CDR1 is SGHNT and CDR2 is YYREEE (reference sequence). Trimming removed 3 bases from V and 6 bases from J; junction bases left unmatched: 9. CDR3 length: 15 residues. The CDR3 DNA follows: TGTGCCAGCAGCTCGACCGGACAGGGGGTGGGCGAGCAGTACTTC. Residues: CASSSTGQGVGEQYF. The full variable domain, with the rest looked up from reference TRBV5-4 and TRBJ2-7, is ETGVTQSPTHLIKTRGQQVTLRCSSQSGHNTVSWYQQALGQGPQFIFQYYREEENGRGNFPPRFSGLQFPNYSSELNVNALELDDSALYLCASSSTGQGVGEQYFGPGTRLTVT.

The chain is built from TRBV6-5 and TRBJ1-2; D unresolved. CDR3 size: 11 residues. Germline CDR1 and CDR2: MNHEY and SVGAGI. Deletions cut 7 bases from V and 6 bases from J, with 9 bases between. The CDR3 here is CASTTGDGYTF. In nucleotides, the CDR3 is TGTGCCAGCACCACCGGGGATGGCTACACCTTC.

The chain recombines TRBV21-1 with TRBJ1-2; TRBD1, the table's D call, lacks a check against the DNA. TRBV21-1 is listed as a pseudogene. The CDR3 covers 14 residues. CDR3 in amino acids: CASSPREGAYGYTF. The CDR3 DNA sequence: TGTGCCAGCAGCCCGAGAGAGGGGGCGTATGGCTACACCTTC.

The chain joins TRBV7-2 to TRBJ2-7; 13 bases align to TRBD2. The length of the CDR3 is 17 residues. V shed 1 base and J 0 bases; nucleotides not matched to a gene: 3. Per germline, CDR1 SGHTA and CDR2 FQGNSA. The CDR3, as DNA: TGTGCCAGCAGCTTAGAGGGACTAGCGGGACCCTCCTACGAGCAGTACTTC. Residues: CASSLEGLAGPSYEQYF.

The rearrangement links TRBV27 to TRBJ2-1, with 8 bases matching TRBD1. The CDR3 extends over 15 amino acids. V gave up 5 bases and J gave up 8 bases; unmatched junction bases: 11. Looked up from germline, CDR1 is MNHEY and CDR2 is SMNVEV (reference sequence). The CDR3 DNA reads as TGTGCCAGCAGTAATCAGGGGGCGCTTGGGCATGAGCAGTTCTTC. Protein product: CASSNQGALGHEQFF.

The genes are TRBV19 and TRBJ1-1; D is perhaps TRBD1 (6 bases). The CDR3 runs 15 residues. The V end was cut by 2 bases, the J end by 4 bases, with 14 bases between. Germline loops: CDR1 LNHDA, CDR2 SQIVND (reference sequence). CDR3 sequence: CASSIIPGRGTEAFF. The DNA for the CDR3 is TGTGCCAGTAGTATAATCCCGGGCAGGGGCACTGAAGCTTTCTTT.

V gene TRBV29-1 combines with J gene TRBJ1-1, with no clear D. Trimming removed 5 bases from V and 5 bases from J, with 9 bases in between. This CDR3 has 11 residues. CDR1 is SQVTM, CDR2 ANQGSEA, per germline. Here the CDR3 reads CSVSRVTEAFF. CDR3 DNA sequence: TGCAGCGTTTCTCGTGTTACTGAAGCTTTCTTT.

This chain connects TRBV5-5 to TRBJ1-5; 10 bases are a match to TRBD1. CDR1 and CDR2 (germline): SGHKS, YYEKEE (reference sequence). V was pared by 4 bases and J by 6 bases, with 4 bases of the junction left unmatched. This CDR3 has 14 residues. CDR3: CASSRGQGIQPQHF. The CDR3 bases are TGTGCCAGCAGCCGGGGACAGGGGATTCAGCCCCAGCATTTT.

The V and J genes are TRBV7-9 and TRBJ2-7; tentative D call: TRBD2 (5 bases). The V end lost 5 bases, the J end lost 3 bases, and 29 bases lay between the germline ends. This CDR3 comprises 19 residues. Germline values: CDR1 SEHNR, CDR2 FQNEAQ (reference sequence). DNA of the CDR3: TGTGCCAGCAGCCCTCCCACGCTCCGGTCGATCCGGGGAAGCTACGAGCAGTACTTC. This codes for CASSPPTLRSIRGSYEQYF.

The V call is TRBV27, the J call TRBJ2-1; 15 nucleotides agree with TRBD2. The CDR3 is 16 residues long. Unmatched junction bases numbered 7, after V lost 5 bases and J lost 8 bases. Germline V gives CDR1 MNHEY, CDR2 SMNVEV (reference sequence). In nucleotides, the CDR3 is TGTGCCAGCAGTAACCCCGGGACTAGCGGGAGGTATGAGCAGTTCTTC. The encoded protein is CASSNPGTSGRYEQFF.

Of note for this clone: The same CDR3 is also encoded by other DNA sequences in this sample. The chain carries TRBV4-1 and TRBJ1-2; weak D call: TRBD1 (6 bases). The V gene lost 1 base and the J gene lost 1 base, with 7 bases spanning the gap. This CDR3 spans 14 amino acids. Germline CDR1 MGHRA, CDR2 YSYEKL. This CDR3 reads CASSQGGGNYGYTF. The CDR3 nucleotides are TGCGCCAGCAGCCAAGGAGGGGGTAACTATGGCTACACCTTC.

V and J are TRBV6-5 and TRBJ1-3, with unresolved D. Trimming stripped 5 bases from V and 4 bases from J, with 9 bases between. The germline V gene has CDR1 MNHEY and CDR2 SVGAGI. This CDR3 has 13 amino acids. The CDR3 DNA reads as TGTGCCAGCAGTGAAGCGCGGGGAAACACCATATATTTT. Protein: CASSEARGNTIYF.

The gene calls are TRBV5-1 and TRBJ1-1; TRBD1 is a possible D gene (6 bases). CDR1 and CDR2 (germline): SGHRS, YFSETQ. This CDR3 spans 18 amino acids. V was trimmed by 0 bases and J by 0 bases, leaving 18 bases between them. The CDR3 sequence: CASSLDNLGTRLNTEAFF. The DNA of the CDR3 is TGCGCCAGCAGCTTGGATAATCTTGGGACACGGCTGAACACTGAAGCTTTCTTT.